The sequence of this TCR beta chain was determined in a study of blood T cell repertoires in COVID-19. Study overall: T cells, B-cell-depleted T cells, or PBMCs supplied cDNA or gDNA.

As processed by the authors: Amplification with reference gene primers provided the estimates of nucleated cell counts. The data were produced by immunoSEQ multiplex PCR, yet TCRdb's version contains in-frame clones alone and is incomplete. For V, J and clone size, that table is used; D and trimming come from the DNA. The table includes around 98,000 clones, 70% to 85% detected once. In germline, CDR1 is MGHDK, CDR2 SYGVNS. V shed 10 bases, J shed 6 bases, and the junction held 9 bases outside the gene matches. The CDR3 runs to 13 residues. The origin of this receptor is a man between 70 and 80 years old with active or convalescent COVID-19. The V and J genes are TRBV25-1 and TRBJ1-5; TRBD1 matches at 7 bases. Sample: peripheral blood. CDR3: CATDRDRLQPQHF. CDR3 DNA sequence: TGTGCCACTGACCGGGACAGACTTCAGCCCCAGCATTTT. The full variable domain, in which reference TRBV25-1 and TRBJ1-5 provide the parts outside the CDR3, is EADIYQTPRYLVIGTGKKITLECSQTMGHDKMYWYQQDPGMELHLIHYSYGVNSTEKGDLSSESTVSRIRTEHFPLTLESARPSHTSQYLCATDRDRLQPQHFGDGTRLSIL.